Below are 5 T cell receptor beta chains sequenced from a single sample in a study of blood T cell repertoires in COVID-19. The method was immunoSEQ multiplex PCR; TCRdb's version includes in-frame clones alone and lacks a portion of them. The sample records fewer than 450,000 clones, about 90% being singletons. The source material was peripheral blood. The receptor set was obtained from a woman between 18 and 29 years old who had recovered from COVID-19.

The rearrangement uses TRBV7-2 and TRBJ1-2; a possible D gene is TRBD1 (6 bases). Germline values: CDR1 SGHTA, CDR2 FQGNSA. The V gene lost 6 bases and the J gene lost 5 bases, with 25 bases spanning the gap. This CDR3 region has 17 residues. The CDR3 here is CASSHGGAIQLRYGYTF. In DNA form, the CDR3 reads TGTGCCAGCAGTCACGGGGGGGCCATCCAGCTAAGGTATGGCTACACCTTC.

The V gene is TRBV28, the J gene TRBJ2-1; TRBD2 agrees at 11 bases. V was clipped by 5 bases and J by 4 bases; unmatched bases: 13. The germline V gene has CDR1 MDHEN and CDR2 SYDVKM. The CDR3 spans 18 residues. The DNA of the CDR3 is TGTGCCAGCAGTCCTGGGACTAGCGGCCACCCTCGGTACAATGAGCAGTTCTTC. It specifies CASSPGTSGHPRYNEQFF.

This clone is a singleton in its sample. The chain has TRBV7-2 and TRBJ2-3; TRBD2 matches at 11 bases. The V segment lost 3 bases and the J segment 2 bases; nucleotides outside the gene matches: 7. From germline, CDR1 is SGHTA and CDR2 FQGNSA. This CDR3 has 17 amino acids. The CDR3 is CASSFFLAGGNTDTQYF. The DNA for the CDR3 is TGTGCCAGCAGCTTTTTCCTAGCGGGAGGCAACACAGATACGCAGTATTTT.

This chain joins TRBV24-1 and TRBJ2-1, with TRBD1 identical over 8 bases. V shed 3 bases and J 9 bases; nucleotides not matched to a gene: 18. In germline, CDR1 is KGHDR, CDR2 SFDVKD. CDR3 length: 18 amino acids. CDR3: CATSDPLSQGVPAVEQFF. Written as DNA, the CDR3 is TGTGCCACCAGTGATCCCCTTTCACAGGGGGTCCCAGCGGTTGAGCAGTTCTTC.

The chain employs TRBV10-1 and TRBJ2-2; no clear D. Trimming removed 0 bases at V and 7 bases at J, with 6 bases between. The CDR3 consists of 13 residues. The germline V gene encodes CDR1 WNHNN and CDR2 SYGVQD (reference sequence). CDR3 sequence reads: CASSESRSGELFF. The DNA for the CDR3 is TGCGCCAGCAGTGAGTCACGTAGCGGGGAGCTGTTTTTT.